Listed below are T cell receptor beta chains from one sample, sequenced in a study of T cell repertoires in cytomegalovirus infection. TCRdb reprocessed the reads with MiXCR, giving one entry per CDR3 protein. The data show approximately 500,000 distinct CDR3 sequences, with about 17% seen just once and roughly 25% held by the top ten. Specimen: CD8+ T cells from PBMCs. These receptors came from a human donor in good health (CMV status not recorded). Some clones in this sample may be carry-over from other donors' samples. Each CDR3 is given with its conserved first and last residue. The D gene is left open where the match is weak. Rows may omit the clone size; those that give it use once, few, many or a size class.

size: once
V: TRBV9
D: NA
length: 15
J: TRBJ2-5
CDR3: CASSAASGRQETQYF
DNA: TGTGCCAGCAGCGCCGCCTCCGGCAGGCAAGAGACCCAGTACTTC

size: NA
V: TRBV4-1
D: TRBD2
length: 18
J: TRBJ2-4
CDR3: CASSPLLAGDLGGYIQYF
DNA: TGCGCCAGCAGCCCCCTTCTAGCGGGGGACCTTGGCGGGTACATTCAGTACTTC

size: NA
V: TRBV19
D: TRBD1
length: 14
J: TRBJ1-2
CDR3: CASRTRDRGAGYTF
DNA: TGTGCCAGTAGGACCCGGGACAGGGGGGCCGGCTACACCTTC

size: many
V: TRBV7-2
D: NA
length: 15
J: TRBJ2-5
CDR3: CASSPYRPVEETQYF
DNA: TGTGCCAGCAGCCCCTATCGGCCTGTTGAAGAGACCCAGTACTTC

size: many
V: TRBV7-9
D: TRBD2
length: 19
J: TRBJ2-3
CDR3: CASTPKAPGLAGVTDTQYF
DNA: TGTGCCAGCACCCCGAAAGCCCCGGGACTAGCGGGAGTGACAGATACGCAGTATTTT

size: many
V: TRBV7-3
D: TRBD2
length: 15
J: TRBJ2-2
CDR3: CASSWEGANTGELFF
DNA: TGTGCCAGCAGCTGGGAGGGAGCGAACACCGGGGAGCTGTTTTTT

size: many
V: TRBV7-6
D: TRBD1
length: 14
J: TRBJ2-3
CDR3: CASSSTGVLDTQYF
DNA: TGTGCCAGCAGCTCGACAGGGGTACTTGATACGCAGTATTTT

size: NA
V: TRBV27
D: NA
length: 15
J: TRBJ2-3
CDR3: CASSPRGFRADTQYF
DNA: TGTGCCAGCAGTCCTCGTGGTTTCCGGGCAGATACGCAGTATTTT

size: few
V: TRBV27
D: NA
length: 13
J: TRBJ1-2
CDR3: CASIGGNDYGYTF
DNA: TGTGCCAGCATAGGAGGGAACGACTATGGCTACACCTTC

size: many
V: TRBV7-3
D: NA
length: 14
J: TRBJ2-2
CDR3: CASSQGGNTGELFF
DNA: TGTGCCAGCAGCCAGGGGGGGAACACCGGGGAGCTGTTTTTT

size: many
V: TRBV7-6
D: NA
length: 13
J: TRBJ2-2
CDR3: CASTQANTGELFF
DNA: TGTGCCAGCACACAAGCGAACACCGGGGAGCTGTTTTTT

size: few
V: TRBV29-1
D: NA
length: 14
J: TRBJ2-3
CDR3: CSVEGSDITDTQYF
DNA: TGCAGCGTTGAAGGGTCGGATATCACAGATACGCAGTATTTT

size: many
V: TRBV7-9
D: TRBD1
length: 13
J: TRBJ2-5
CDR3: CASSQTGTETQYF
DNA: TGTGCCAGCAGCCAGACAGGGACGGAGACCCAGTACTTC

size: NA
V: TRBV12-3/TRBV12-4
D: NA
length: 15
J: TRBJ2-6
CDR3: CASSSSGAGANVLTF
DNA: TGTGCCAGCAGTTCGTCAGGGGCCGGGGCCAACGTCCTGACTTTC

size: many
V: TRBV7-3
D: TRBD2
length: 17
J: TRBJ2-3
CDR3: CASSLGLAGGRTDTQYF
DNA: TGTGCCAGCAGCTTAGGGTTAGCGGGAGGCAGAACAGATACGCAGTATTTT

size: many
V: TRBV5-4
D: TRBD1
length: 15
J: TRBJ2-7
CDR3: CASSLPGQGKGEQYF
DNA: TGTGCCAGCAGCCTACCGGGACAGGGTAAAGGCGAGCAGTACTTC

size: NA
V: TRBV14
D: TRBD2
length: 16
J: TRBJ2-5
CDR3: CASSQVPSGRQETQYF
DNA: TGTGCCAGCAGCCAAGTTCCTAGCGGAAGGCAAGAGACCCAGTACTTC

size: few
V: TRBV6-4
D: TRBD2
length: 15
J: TRBJ2-2
CDR3: CASSGLAGAPGELFF
DNA: TGTGCCAGCAGTGGGCTAGCGGGAGCCCCCGGGGAGCTGTTTTTT

size: NA
V: TRBV2
D: NA
length: 15
J: TRBJ1-5
CDR3: CASTPDHGQSGPQHF
DNA: TGTGCCAGCACCCCGGATCACGGACAATCGGGTCCCCAGCATTTT

size: NA
V: TRBV19
D: NA
length: 12
J: TRBJ1-4
CDR3: CASGGGNEKLFF
DNA: TGTGCCAGTGGAGGGGGTAATGAAAAACTGTTTTTT

size: many
V: TRBV6-5
D: NA
length: 16
J: TRBJ2-7
CDR3: CASSLRERGSSYEQYF
DNA: TGTGCCAGCAGCCTAAGGGAACGGGGGAGCTCCTACGAGCAGTACTTC

size: few
V: TRBV27
D: TRBD2
length: 15
J: TRBJ2-3
CDR3: CASSPHSGNTDTQYF
DNA: TGTGCCAGCAGTCCCCATAGCGGGAACACAGATACGCAGTATTTT

size: once
V: TRBV7-1
D: NA
length: 15
J: TRBJ1-4
CDR3: CASSSQDPANEKLFF
DNA: TGTGCCAGCAGCTCACAGGATCCAGCTAATGAAAAACTGTTTTTT

size: once
V: TRBV10-3
D: TRBD1
length: 14
J: TRBJ1-5
CDR3: CATGQGGPTDTQHF
DNA: TGTGCCACCGGACAGGGGGGCCCCACAGATACGCAGCATTTT

size: NA
V: TRBV5-5
D: NA
length: 12
J: TRBJ2-1
CDR3: CASTGDARPTIF
DNA: TGTGCCAGCACAGGGGACGCAAGGCCAACGATCTTC

size: NA
V: TRBV19
D: NA
length: 15
J: TRBJ2-3
CDR3: CASSIGGRGTDTQYF
DNA: TGTGCCAGTAGTATCGGCGGCAGGGGCACAGATACGCAGTATTTT

size: NA
V: TRBV7-3
D: NA
length: 14
J: TRBJ2-3
CDR3: CASSFTVGTDTHYF
DNA: TGTGCCAGCAGCTTTACAGTGGGCACAGATACGCATTATTTT

size: many
V: TRBV6-1
D: NA
length: 11
J: TRBJ2-7
CDR3: CAHMGPYEQYF
DNA: TGTGCCCACATGGGGCCCTACGAGCAGTACTTC

size: few
V: TRBV14
D: NA
length: 16
J: TRBJ1-3
CDR3: CASSQVRTMQGNTIYF
DNA: TGTGCCAGCAGCCAAGTCAGGACAATGCAAGGAAACACCATATATTTT